Here is one T cell receptor beta chain with its context. Its antigen is not known. TCRdb keeps only in-frame clones here, not all; method: immunoSEQ multiplex PCR. This sample has roughly 67,000 clones, with around 80% found just once. The data originate from a study of T cell responses to AZD1222 COVID-19 vaccine. Overall study findings and caveats: Regions 160-218 and 743-854 dominated among vaccine-associated CD4 TCRs spanning spike. Reportedly, close to half of spike-specific TCRs are directed against unmutated variant regions. Without day 14 samples, only post-peak T cell repertoires were studied. Donors, mostly white British, included more females; clonal diversity was possibly underestimated.

Germline CDR1 LNHDA, CDR2 SQIVND (reference sequence). The CDR3 consists of 11 residues. Trimming took off 2 bases at V and 3 bases at J, with 0 bases between the two ends. This sequence originates from an adult in good health. Material: peripheral blood, obtained on day 0 of AZD1222 vaccination. The genes are TRBV19 and TRBJ2-3; D remains unclear. The CDR3 is CASSITDTQYF. Written as DNA, the CDR3 is TGTGCCAGTAGTATAACAGATACGCAGTATTTT.